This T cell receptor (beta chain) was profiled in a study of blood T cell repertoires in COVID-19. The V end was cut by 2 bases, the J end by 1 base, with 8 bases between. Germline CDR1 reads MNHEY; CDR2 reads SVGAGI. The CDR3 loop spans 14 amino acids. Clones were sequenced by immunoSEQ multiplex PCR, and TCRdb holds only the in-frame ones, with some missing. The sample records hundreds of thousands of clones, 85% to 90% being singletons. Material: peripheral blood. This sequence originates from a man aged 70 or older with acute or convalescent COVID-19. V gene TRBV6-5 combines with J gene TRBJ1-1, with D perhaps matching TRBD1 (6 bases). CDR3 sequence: CASSYDRSNTEAFF. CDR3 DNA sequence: TGTGCCAGCAGTTACGACAGGTCGAACACTGAAGCTTTCTTT.